These 30 T cell receptor beta chains share one sample of origin, sequenced in a study of blood T cell repertoires in COVID-19. Only in-frame clones appear in the TCRdb table, and some are missing; sequencing was by immunoSEQ multiplex PCR. The profile shows some 220,000 clones, roughly 80% of them singletons. Sample: PBMCs or T cells enriched from blood (not recorded which). These receptors came from a woman aged 40 to 55 with acute COVID-19.

The V call is TRBV5-1, the J call TRBJ2-1, with TRBD1 identical over 7 bases. V lost 4 bases and J lost 4; bases outside the gene matches: 5. From germline, CDR1 is SGHRS and CDR2 YFSETQ. CDR3 length: 14 amino acids. This chain's CDR3 is CASSRGQEYNEQFF. The CDR3 DNA follows: TGCGCCAGCAGCAGAGGACAGGAATACAATGAGCAGTTCTTC.

The chain is built from TRBV11-2 and TRBJ2-2, with TRBD1 matching over 8 bases. V dropped 8 bases and J dropped 5; count of bases not matched to a gene: 7. CDR1 and CDR2 (germline): SGHAT, FQNNGV. The CDR3 spans 14 residues. The CDR3 DNA is TGTGCCAGCGCCCGGGACAGGACAACCGGGGAGCTGTTTTTT. It yields the protein CASARDRTTGELFF.

The chain has TRBV7-6 and TRBJ1-5, with 10 nucleotides matching TRBD1. The CDR3 has 15 amino acids. The germline CDR1 and CDR2 sequences are SGHVS and FNYEAQ. The V and J ends lost 3 bases and 4 bases, in that order; junction bases with no gene match: 3. In DNA, the CDR3 is TGTGCCAGCAGCTTCGGGACAGGGGTAAATCAGCCCCAGCATTTT. Protein: CASSFGTGVNQPQHF.

This chain joins TRBV5-4 and TRBJ1-2; D gene unclear. V was trimmed by 1 base and J by 0 bases, leaving 7 bases between them. The CDR3 spans 14 residues. Germline lookup yields CDR1 SGHNT and CDR2 YYREEE (reference sequence). The CDR3 loop is CASSLIGANYGYTF. DNA of the CDR3: TGTGCCAGCAGCTTGATCGGTGCTAACTATGGCTACACCTTC.

The count of this clone is one. This rearrangement joins TRBV4-1 to TRBJ1-2; possibly TRBD1 for D (5 bases). There are 13 residues in the CDR3. Germline assignment: CDR1 MGHRA and CDR2 YSYEKL. The V end was cut by 3 bases, the J end by 8 bases, with 13 bases between. The CDR3 is CASSQSGAWGYTF. CDR3 coding DNA: TGCGCCAGCAGCCAGAGTGGGGCTTGGGGCTACACCTTC.

This chain joins TRBV19 and TRBJ1-2, with a tentative D call TRBD1 (6 bases). The CDR3 is 14 residues long. Germline V gene data show CDR1 as LNHDA and CDR2 as SQIVND (reference sequence). V lost 3 bases and J 4 bases, leaving 12 bases between the germline ends. The CDR3 region has the DNA TGTGCCAGTAGTATCCCCGGACAGATCTATGGCTACACCTTC. Residues: CASSIPGQIYGYTF.

The chain has TRBV2 and TRBJ1-2, with a possible D match to TRBD1 (5 bases). The V end was cut by 8 bases, the J end by 4 bases, with 17 bases between. This CDR3 has 14 amino acids. Germline V gives CDR1 SNHLY, CDR2 FYNNEI. CDR3 sequence: CASPGGGTPYGYTF. The DNA of the CDR3 is TGTGCCAGCCCAGGTGGGGGGACTCCCTATGGCTACACCTTC. The full variable domain, completed using reference TRBV2 and TRBJ1-2, is EPEVTQTPSHQVTQMGQEVILRCVPISNHLYFYWYRQILGQKVEFLVSFYNNEISEKSEIFDDQFSVERPDGSNFTLKIRSTKLEDSAMYFCASPGGGTPYGYTFGSGTRLTVV.

The rearrangement links TRBV20-1 to TRBJ2-1, with D uncertain. V was pared by 1 base and J by 6 bases, with 4 bases between. The CDR3 is 11 residues long. Germline CDR1 reads DFQATT; CDR2 reads SNEGSKA (reference sequence). CDR3 nucleotides: TGCAGTGCTAGAGTCCGCAATGAGCAGTTCTTC. Translation: CSARVRNEQFF.

The V call is TRBV2, the J call TRBJ1-1; possibly TRBD1 for D (6 bases). The germline V gene encodes CDR1 SNHLY and CDR2 FYNNEI. There are 13 residues in the CDR3. The ends were cut back, 8 bases at V and 8 bases at J, with 18 bases in the middle. Written as DNA, the CDR3 is TGTGCCAGCTCCGGGACACGAGAAGGGGAAGCTTTCTTT. Translated: CASSGTREGEAFF.

The V gene is TRBV4-1, the J gene TRBJ2-3; D is unresolved. The ends were cut back, 2 bases at V and 2 bases at J, with 5 bases in the middle. Germline V gives CDR1 MGHRA, CDR2 YSYEKL. This CDR3 has 13 residues. CDR3 amino acids: CASSQPYTDTQYF. The CDR3 coding sequence is TGCGCCAGCAGCCAACCCTACACAGATACGCAGTATTTT.

This chain links TRBV9 with TRBJ2-2; 12 nucleotides match TRBD1. CDR1 and CDR2 from the germline V gene are SGDLS and YYNGEE. This CDR3 comprises 17 residues. V lost 6 bases and J lost 3; bases outside the gene matches: 9. The CDR3 loop is CASTKGQGAVDTGELFF. DNA of the CDR3: TGTGCCAGCACCAAGGGACAGGGGGCAGTTGACACCGGGGAGCTGTTTTTT. Combining the CDR3 with reference TRBV9 and TRBJ2-2 gives the whole variable domain DSGVTQTPKHLITATGQRVTLRCSPRSGDLSVYWYQQSLDQGLQFLIQYYNGEERAKGNILERFSAQQFPDLHSELNLSSLELGDSALYFCASTKGQGAVDTGELFFGEGSRLTVL.

As to this clone: Other DNA sequences in this sample translate to the same CDR3. J is TRBJ2-1 and V is TRBV19; 7 nucleotides agree with TRBD1. CDR3 length: 15 amino acids. Germline loops: CDR1 LNHDA, CDR2 SQIVND (reference sequence). The J segment lost 0 bases and the V segment lost 4 bases, leaving 3 bases of the junction unmatched. The CDR3 protein is CASSRTGDSYNEQFF. As DNA, the CDR3 is TGTGCCAGTAGTAGGACAGGAGACTCCTACAATGAGCAGTTCTTC. Together with reference TRBV19 and TRBJ2-1, the CDR3 gives the full variable domain: DGGITQSPKYLFRKEGQNVTLSCEQNLNHDAMYWYRQDPGQGLRLIYYSQIVNDFQKGDIAEGYSVSREKKESFPLTVTSAQKNPTAFYLCASSRTGDSYNEQFFGPGTRLTVL.

The chain uses TRBV5-6 and TRBJ2-5; 15 positions match TRBD2. CDR3 length: 16 amino acids. Germline trimming cut 1 base from V and 5 bases from J; bases unmatched to any gene: 3. The germline CDR1 and CDR2 sequences are SGHDT and YYEEEE. This chain's CDR3 is CASSLPGTSGRETQYF. DNA of the CDR3: TGTGCCAGCAGCTTGCCTGGGACTAGCGGGAGGGAGACCCAGTACTTC.

This clone was seen just once. J is TRBJ2-7 and V is TRBV9; weak D call: TRBD1 (5 bases). The CDR3 consists of 12 residues. Deletions cut 4 bases from V and 10 bases from J, with 15 bases between. The germline CDR1 and CDR2 sequences are SGDLS and YYNGEE. The CDR3 loop reads CASSPNDSPQYF. CDR3 sequence (DNA): TGTGCCAGCAGCCCAAACGACAGTCCTCAGTACTTC.

The chain couples TRBV4-1 to TRBJ2-3; 10 nucleotides match TRBD2. This CDR3 is 15 amino acids long. Germline V gene data show CDR1 as MGHRA and CDR2 as YSYEKL. V shed 4 bases and J 1 base; nucleotides not matched to a gene: 2. For the CDR3, the DNA is TGCGCCAGCAGCCCAGCGGGAGGGGGCACAGATACGCAGTATTTT. It translates to CASSPAGGGTDTQYF.

V and J are TRBV28 and TRBJ2-1; TRBD2 matches 9 bases. The germline V gene has CDR1 MDHEN and CDR2 SYDVKM. Trimming took 5 bases from V and 12 from J; bases not matched to a gene: 8. The length of the CDR3 is 13 residues. The CDR3, as DNA: TGTGCCAGCAGTCCACCTAGCGGGGCCCCGCAGTTCTTC. It translates to CASSPPSGAPQFF.

Here the CDR3 reads CASSLGGRNTDTQYF. For the CDR3, the DNA is TGTGCCAGCAGTTTGGGGGGGCGAAACACAGATACGCAGTATTTT. This sequence joins TRBV6-5 and TRBJ2-3; D is possibly TRBD2 (7 bases). The V end was cut by 4 bases, the J end by 2 bases, with 13 bases between. This CDR3 has 15 residues. Germline lookup yields CDR1 MNHEY and CDR2 SVGAGI.

The chain combines TRBV27 with TRBJ2-3, with 9 positions matching TRBD2. Germline V gene data show CDR1 as MNHEY and CDR2 as SMNVEV (reference sequence). This CDR3 has 15 residues. J lost 3 bases, V lost 3 bases, and 4 bases had no gene match. CDR3 loop: CASSFWSGRTDTQYF. The CDR3 DNA is TGTGCCAGCAGTTTTTGGAGCGGGAGGACAGATACGCAGTATTTT.

The J gene is TRBJ2-7, the V gene TRBV15, with TRBD1 as a possible D gene (5 bases). V was shortened by 3 bases and J by 0 bases, with 15 bases between the two germline ends. The CDR3 sequence is 16 residues long. CDR1 LNHNV and CDR2 YYDKDF come from the germline V gene (reference sequence). The CDR3 region has the DNA TGTGCCACCAGCAGGGCCAGGGTTCACAGCTCCTACGAGCAGTACTTC. As protein: CATSRARVHSSYEQYF.

A remark on this clone: Sequence at one end of the junction differs from germline and may be a read error. V and J are TRBV5-1 and TRBJ1-6; D possibly corresponds to TRBD1 (6 bases). Germline assignment: CDR1 SGHRS and CDR2 YFSETQ. The CDR3 totals 16 residues. CDR3 in amino acids: CASSWGTSDYSSPLHF. The CDR3 nucleotides read TGCGCCAGCAGCTGGGGGACATCTGACTATAGTTCACCCCTCCACTTT.

This clone has only one observation. The chain combines TRBV18 with TRBJ1-5, with 8 bases aligning to TRBD1. Trimming removed 4 bases from V and 0 bases from J; junction bases left unmatched: 14. Germline CDR1 reads KGHSH; CDR2 reads LQKENI. CDR3 length: 19 amino acids. This CDR3 is CASSRVGTGPGDSNQPQHF. CDR3 nucleotides: TGTGCCAGCTCACGAGTTGGGACAGGTCCGGGGGATAGCAATCAGCCCCAGCATTTT.

The chain carries TRBV5-1 and TRBJ1-1; possible D gene TRBD1, 6 bases. This CDR3 is 15 amino acids long. The germline V gene has CDR1 SGHRS and CDR2 YFSETQ. The germline V and J ends were trimmed by 0 bases and 1 base, with 10 bases remaining between them. The CDR3 reads CASSLGGTKNTEAFF. The CDR3 DNA follows: TGCGCCAGCAGCTTGGGAGGGACAAAGAACACTGAAGCTTTCTTT.

The V and J genes are TRBV3-1 (or the pseudogene TRBV3-2) and TRBJ1-3; D unclear. V was shortened by 1 base and J by 5 bases, with 9 bases between the two germline ends. The CDR3 is made up of 14 amino acids. Germline V lookup: CDR1 LGHDT, CDR2 YNNKEL (reference sequence). The CDR3 DNA sequence: TGTGCCAGCAGCCAAGGGGGAGGCCGAAACACCATATATTTT. This codes for CASSQGGGRNTIYF.

This sequence joins TRBV18 and TRBJ2-1; 9 nucleotides match TRBD2. The CDR3 has 15 residues. CDR1 KGHSH and CDR2 LQKENI come from the germline V gene. J gave up 4 bases and V 6 bases, and 7 bases lay outside the gene matches. This CDR3 is CASSSTSGAYNEQFF. The CDR3 DNA reads TGTGCCAGCTCCTCGACTAGCGGAGCGTACAATGAGCAGTTCTTC.

This chain connects TRBV30 to TRBJ1-3; 8 bases map to TRBD1. Germline assignment: CDR1 GTSNPN and CDR2 SVGIG (reference sequence). The CDR3 runs 14 residues. J was trimmed by 5 bases and V by 6 bases; bases with no gene match: 9. The CDR3 region has the DNA TGTGCCTGTCGGGACAGGCAGAGGAGAAACACCATATATTTT. Amino acid sequence: CACRDRQRRNTIYF.

The V and J genes are TRBV10-3 and TRBJ2-6, with TRBD1 matching over 7 bases. Per the germline V gene, CDR1 is ENHRY and CDR2 is SYGVKD. The CDR3 length is 14 residues. J gave up 1 base and V 10 bases, and 4 bases lay outside the gene matches. CDR3 loop: CATTGDSGANVLTF. The DNA of the CDR3 is TGTGCCACCACAGGGGATTCTGGGGCCAACGTCCTGACTTTC.

J is TRBJ2-1 and V is TRBV19, with D possibly TRBD2 on 6 matching bases. The V gene lost 4 bases and the J gene lost 5 bases, with 12 bases spanning the gap. The CDR3 is made up of 14 amino acids. Per the germline V gene, CDR1 is LNHDA and CDR2 is SQIVND (reference sequence). The CDR3: CASSSSGPHNEQFF. CDR3 in DNA: TGTGCCAGTAGTAGTAGCGGCCCCCACAATGAGCAGTTCTTC.

This clone appeared once. V gene TRBV7-8 combines with J gene TRBJ1-2, with D perhaps matching TRBD1 (5 bases). V dropped 5 bases and J dropped 5 bases, with 18 bases sitting between them. CDR1 and CDR2 (germline): SGHVS, FQNEAQ. This CDR3 comprises 15 residues. The CDR3 DNA follows: TGTGCCAGCAGCCAGACCGGGACTCAGGGATATGGCTACACCTTC. Its protein is CASSQTGTQGYGYTF.

This clone was recorded once. The V gene is TRBV24-1, the J gene TRBJ2-3, with 9 bases matching TRBD1. V was clipped by 9 bases and J by 4 bases; unmatched bases: 7. Germline V lookup: CDR1 KGHDR, CDR2 SFDVKD. The CDR3 spans 14 residues. The CDR3 nucleotides read TGTGCCACCGAATCGGGACAGGGAGCAGATACGCAGTATTTT. Translating gives CATESGQGADTQYF.

This clone turned up a few times. V usage is TRBV25-1 and J usage is TRBJ2-1; tentative D call: TRBD2 (6 bases). The germline V gene encodes CDR1 MGHDK and CDR2 SYGVNS. Between the trimmed V and J ends, which lost 6 bases and 0 bases, there was a span of 9 bases. This CDR3 contains 14 residues. The CDR3 protein is CASRARGSYNEQFF. The DNA of the CDR3 is TGTGCCAGCAGGGCGCGGGGCTCCTACAATGAGCAGTTCTTC. Filled out from reference TRBV25-1 and TRBJ2-1, the complete variable domain reads EADIYQTPRYLVIGTGKKITLECSQTMGHDKMYWYQQDPGMELHLIHYSYGVNSTEKGDLSSESTVSRIRTEHFPLTLESARPSHTSQYLCASRARGSYNEQFFGPGTRLTVL.